This TCR delta chain was retrieved from a study of γδ T cells in repeated Plasmodium falciparum infection listed by TCRdb under 2021. Context from the whole study: In the natural-infection arm, Malian children exposed to intense seasonal malaria transmission were enrolled and compared against age and gender matched Australian children. The study looked at how repeated Plasmodium falciparum infection shapes the human gammadelta T cell repertoire, using both natural infection in Mali and controlled human malaria infection. The gammadelta TCR repertoires from Mali were analysed in two ways: cross-sectionally during periods with no transmission, and longitudinally across episodes of acute febrile malaria. Samples from controlled-infection subjects were taken at baseline, just before selected infections, and 21 days after each infection. Roughly 5 malaria-naive U.S. adults underwent four controlled human malaria infections by bites from P. falciparum NF54-infected Anopheles stephensi mosquitoes over approximately 640 days.

This clone has only a few counts. The antigen this receptor binds is unknown. TCRdb's listed protein matches a much larger clone and diverges from this DNA's translation at residue 9, likely through a read error; the protein shown comes from the DNA. Sequences GEAIGNYY (CDR1) and EKD (CDR2) are obtained from the germline V gene. V and J are trimmed by 0 bases and 0 bases, and the gene matches miss 9 bases of the junction. Including the terminal cysteine and phenylalanine, the CDR3 comprises 17 residues. The only DNA kept is the CDR3, 51 bases in frame from the first base. Library preparation used multiplex PCR. Instrument used: Illumina MiSeq. Each sorted gammadelta T cell sample was sequenced for both the TCR gamma (TRG) and TCR delta (TRD) chains. Processing in the source paper ran as follows. Clonotype tree plots, accumulated frequency of the top 20 clonotypes, diversity index (DI) and D75 metrics were included in the repertoire analyses. The public reads were reprocessed by TCRdb using CATT, and rows of matching DNA were later combined. Clone size and V and J calls follow TCRdb, not the original study. The sample yields 85,000 to 100,000 delta-chain clones; less than 1% were counted once. Of the sample, 9.5% to 10% is held by the ten largest clones.

For bulk TCR repertoire analysis, Vgamma9/Vdelta2+ and Vdelta2-negative gammadelta T cell populations were isolated by flow sorting from peripheral blood mononuclear cells. General conclusions and limits of the study: Generalizability was limited because the Malian cohort came from a small rural village made up predominantly of one ethnic group. The controlled-infection cohort was small, limiting analysis of inter-individual variability in gammadelta T cell responses. Vdelta2-negative gammadelta TCR repertoires from Malian children appeared more clonally expanded, less diverse and less shared than those of Australian children. Vgamma9/Vdelta2+ TCR repertoires showed a highly stable polyclonal repertoire over time and infection, with many inter-individual overlapping TCRgamma sequences. Repeated controlled infections appeared to drive waves of new clonotype selection in Vdelta2-negative, largely Vdelta1+, gammadelta TCR repertoires.

Sequences were obtained from gamma-delta T cells from blood. The chain uses TRDV2 and TRDJ1, with TRDD3 matching 7 junction bases. Here the J gene came from matching the DNA to germline, since TCRdb omits it. The sequence was obtained from a pool of human donors (malaria-infected and uninfected, not separated). The DNA is TGTGCCTGTGACACCCCTTGGGGGAAGCCTGACACCGATAAACTCATCTTT. Translation gives CACDTPWGKPDTDKLIF.